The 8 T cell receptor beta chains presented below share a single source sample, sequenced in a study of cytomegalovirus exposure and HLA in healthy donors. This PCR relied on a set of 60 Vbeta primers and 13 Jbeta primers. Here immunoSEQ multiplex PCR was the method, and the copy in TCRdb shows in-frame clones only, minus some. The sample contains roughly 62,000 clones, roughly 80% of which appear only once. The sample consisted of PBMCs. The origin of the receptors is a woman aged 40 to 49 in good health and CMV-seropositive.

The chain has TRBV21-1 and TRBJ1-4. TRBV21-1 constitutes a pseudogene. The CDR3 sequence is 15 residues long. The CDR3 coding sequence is TGTGCCAGCAGCAATCCGTCGCGGATTAATGAAAAACTGTTTTTT. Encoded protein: CASSNPSRINEKLFF.

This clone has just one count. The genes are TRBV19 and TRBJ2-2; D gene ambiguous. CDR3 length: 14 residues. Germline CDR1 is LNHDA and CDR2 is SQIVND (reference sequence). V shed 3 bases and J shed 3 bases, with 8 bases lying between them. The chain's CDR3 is CASSMGTHTGELFF. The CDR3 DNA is TGTGCCAGTAGTATGGGCACCCACACCGGGGAGCTGTTTTTT.

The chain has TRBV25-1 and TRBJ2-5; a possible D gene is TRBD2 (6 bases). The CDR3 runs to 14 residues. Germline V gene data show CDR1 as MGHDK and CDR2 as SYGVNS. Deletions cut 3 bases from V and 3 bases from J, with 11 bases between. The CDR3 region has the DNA TGTGCCAGCAGTGAGGTATGGGGGGAAGAGACCCAGTACTTC. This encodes CASSEVWGEETQYF.

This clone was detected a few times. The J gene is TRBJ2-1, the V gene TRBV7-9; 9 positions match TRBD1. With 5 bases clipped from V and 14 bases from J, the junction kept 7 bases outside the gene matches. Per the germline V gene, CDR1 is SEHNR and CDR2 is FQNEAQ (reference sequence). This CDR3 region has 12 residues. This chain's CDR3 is CASSDRDRVKFF. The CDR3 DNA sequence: TGTGCCAGCAGCGACCGGGACAGGGTGAAGTTCTTC.

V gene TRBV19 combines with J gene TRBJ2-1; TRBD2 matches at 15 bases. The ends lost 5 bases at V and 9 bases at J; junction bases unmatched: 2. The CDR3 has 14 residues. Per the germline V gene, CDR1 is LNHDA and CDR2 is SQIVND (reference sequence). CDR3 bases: TGTGCCAGTAGTCAGGGACTAGCGGGGGGTGAGCAGTTCTTC. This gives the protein CASSQGLAGGEQFF. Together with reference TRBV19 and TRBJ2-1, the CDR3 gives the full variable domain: DGGITQSPKYLFRKEGQNVTLSCEQNLNHDAMYWYRQDPGQGLRLIYYSQIVNDFQKGDIAEGYSVSREKKESFPLTVTSAQKNPTAFYLCASSQGLAGGEQFFGPGTRLTVL.

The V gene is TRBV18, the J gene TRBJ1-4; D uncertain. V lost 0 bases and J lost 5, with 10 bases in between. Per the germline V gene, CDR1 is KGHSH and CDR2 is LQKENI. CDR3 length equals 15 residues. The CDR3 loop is CASSPPGGQNEKLFF. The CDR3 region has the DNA TGTGCCAGCTCACCACCAGGAGGGCAAAATGAAAAACTGTTTTTT.

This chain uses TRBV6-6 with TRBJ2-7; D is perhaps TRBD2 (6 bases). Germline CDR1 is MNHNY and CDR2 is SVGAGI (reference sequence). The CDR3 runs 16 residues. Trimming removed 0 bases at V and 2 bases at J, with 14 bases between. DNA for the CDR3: TGTGCCAGCAGTTACTCGAGCTCGGGGGTTACCTACGAGCAGTACTTC. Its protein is CASSYSSSGVTYEQYF.

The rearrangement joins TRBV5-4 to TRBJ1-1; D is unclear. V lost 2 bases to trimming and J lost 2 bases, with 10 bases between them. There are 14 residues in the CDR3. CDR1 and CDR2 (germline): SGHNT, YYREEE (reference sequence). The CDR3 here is CASSFSGGNTEAFF. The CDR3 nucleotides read TGTGCCAGCAGCTTTAGCGGAGGAAACACTGAAGCTTTCTTT.